These 8 T cell receptor beta chains were all obtained from the same sample, sequenced in a study of vaccination and CD4 T cells after COVID-19. Each CDR3 protein gets one entry after TCRdb re-called the PCR reads with MiXCR. The repertoire holds fewer than 20,000 distinct CDR3 sequences, with less than 70% as singletons. Sequencing was performed on CD4+ T cells from blood, taken after SARS-CoV-2 vaccination. The receptors were gathered from a human donor who had recovered from COVID-19.

The V call is TRBV20-1, the J call TRBJ1-1, with 7 nucleotides matching TRBD1. Germline V gene data show CDR1 as DFQATT and CDR2 as SNEGSKA (reference sequence). The J segment lost 0 bases and the V segment lost 5 bases, leaving 9 bases of the junction unmatched. The CDR3 contains 15 residues. As DNA, the CDR3 is TGCAGTGCTCAGGGGGGCTGGGGGGTGAACACTGAAGCTTTCTTT. Its translation is CSAQGGWGVNTEAFF.

The genes are TRBV7-8 and TRBJ1-2, with 7 nucleotides matching TRBD1. Germline CDR1 reads SGHVS; CDR2 reads FQNEAQ. The length of the CDR3 is 15 residues. V dropped 4 bases and J dropped 2; count of bases not matched to a gene: 7. DNA of the CDR3: TGTGCCAGCAGCTACAGGGGCGGTGGCAACTATGGCTACACCTTC. Its protein is CASSYRGGGNYGYTF.

This clonotype was found a few times. The chain is built from TRBV20-1 and TRBJ1-2; D call uncertain. The CDR3 has 14 residues. In germline, CDR1 is DFQATT, CDR2 SNEGSKA (reference sequence). Trimming cost V 0 bases and J 4 bases, with 12 bases left between them. The DNA of the CDR3 is TGCAGTGCTAGAGAGGGTGGGGAGCTCTATGGCTACACCTTC. Amino acids: CSAREGGELYGYTF.

This chain links TRBV12-3 or TRBV12-4 with TRBJ2-7, with a tentative D call TRBD2 (5 bases). The CDR3 is 13 amino acids. Trimming pared 5 bases from V and 5 bases from J, leaving 13 bases between. CDR3: CASSRTSNHEQYF. The CDR3 DNA reads TGTGCCAGCAGTAGAACTAGTAACCACGAGCAGTACTTC.

This clonotype was picked up one time. The chain employs TRBV28 and TRBJ2-7; a possible D gene is TRBD1 (5 bases). V shed 3 bases and J shed 2 bases, with 11 bases lying between them. The CDR3 runs to 14 residues. The germline V gene has CDR1 MDHEN and CDR2 SYDVKM. The CDR3 DNA sequence: TGTGCCAGCAGTTTTCACCAGGGAACCTACGAGCAGTACTTC. Its protein is CASSFHQGTYEQYF.

This clonotype has only one observation. This chain uses TRBV20-1 with TRBJ2-7; TRBD2 aligns across 8 bases. The CDR3 loop spans 13 amino acids. Germline V CDR1 and CDR2: DFQATT, SNEGSKA (reference sequence). The CDR3 DNA sequence: TGCAGCCTCGGGGGGGGGGAACCCTACGAGCAGTACTTC. Amino acid sequence: CSLGGGEPYEQYF.

This clonotype is a singleton in its sample. The rearrangement uses TRBV21-1 and TRBJ2-1; the table's D call TRBD2 went unverified against the DNA. TRBV21-1 has pseudogene status. This CDR3 comprises 18 residues. Written as DNA, the CDR3 is TGTGCCAGCAGCAAAGGGAGGTATAGCGGGAGGACCTACAATGAGCAGTTCTTC. Its protein product is CASSKGRYSGRTYNEQFF.

V is TRBV9 and J is TRBJ1-2, with 8 nucleotides matching TRBD1. The germline V gene encodes CDR1 SGDLS and CDR2 YYNGEE. Trimming removed 3 bases from V and 4 bases from J; junction bases left unmatched: 8. The CDR3 totals 15 residues. As DNA, the CDR3 is TGTGCCAGCAGCGCCCAGGGGGCGCCGGTCTATGGCTACACCTTC. Translated: CASSAQGAPVYGYTF.